The present entry profiles one TCR beta chain with its context. Clones were read by immunoSEQ multiplex PCR, and TCRdb kept only the in-frame ones, dropping some. The repertoire holds around 70,000 clones, with 80% to 90% as singletons. The V gene end was trimmed by 4 bases and the J gene end by 5 bases; junction bases not matched to a gene: 6. Germline V gene sequence: CDR1 ENHRY, CDR2 SYGVKD. The length of the CDR3 is 14 residues. These data come from a study of blood T cell repertoires in COVID-19. Overall study: Sites across the United States, Italy and Spain contributed samples from acute and convalescent COVID-19. T cells, B-cell-depleted T cells, or PBMCs supplied cDNA or gDNA.

V usage is TRBV10-3 and J usage is TRBJ2-3, with 7 positions matching TRBD2. The TCR was taken from a woman over 75 with active or convalescent COVID-19. The sample comprised peripheral blood. The CDR3 region has the DNA TGTGCCATCAGTGTTGGCCTAGCGGAAGATACGCAGTATTTT. This gives the protein CAISVGLAEDTQYF.